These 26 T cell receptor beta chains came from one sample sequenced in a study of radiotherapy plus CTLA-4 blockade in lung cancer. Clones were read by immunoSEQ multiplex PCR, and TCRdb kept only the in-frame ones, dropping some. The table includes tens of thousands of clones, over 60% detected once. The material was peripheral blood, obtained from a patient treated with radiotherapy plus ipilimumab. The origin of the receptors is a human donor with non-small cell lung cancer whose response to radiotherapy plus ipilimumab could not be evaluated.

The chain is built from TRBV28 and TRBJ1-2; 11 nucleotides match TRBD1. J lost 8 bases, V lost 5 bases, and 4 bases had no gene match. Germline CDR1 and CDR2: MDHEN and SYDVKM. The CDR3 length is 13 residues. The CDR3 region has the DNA TGTGCCAGCAGTGCGGGACAGGGGGGCGGCTACACCTTC. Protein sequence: CASSAGQGGGYTF.

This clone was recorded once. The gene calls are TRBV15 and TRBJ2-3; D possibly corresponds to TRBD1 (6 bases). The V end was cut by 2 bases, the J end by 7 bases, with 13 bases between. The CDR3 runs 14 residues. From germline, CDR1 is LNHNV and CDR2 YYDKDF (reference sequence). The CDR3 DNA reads TGTGCCACCAGCAGATCCACAGGGTTATATACGCAGTATTTT. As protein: CATSRSTGLYTQYF.

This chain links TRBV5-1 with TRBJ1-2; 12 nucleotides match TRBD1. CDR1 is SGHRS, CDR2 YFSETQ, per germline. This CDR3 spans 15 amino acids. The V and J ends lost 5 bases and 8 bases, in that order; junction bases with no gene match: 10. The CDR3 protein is CASRAPGQGAQGYTF. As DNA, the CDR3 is TGCGCCAGCAGGGCACCGGGACAGGGGGCGCAAGGCTACACCTTC.

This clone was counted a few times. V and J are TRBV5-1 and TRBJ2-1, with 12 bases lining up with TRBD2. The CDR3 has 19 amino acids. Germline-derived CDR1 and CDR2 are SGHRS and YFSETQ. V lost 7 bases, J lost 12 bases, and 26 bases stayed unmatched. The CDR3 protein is CASALQPGLAGSLRRGQFF. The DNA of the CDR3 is TGCGCCAGCGCACTTCAGCCGGGACTAGCGGGCAGCCTCCGGAGGGGGCAGTTCTTC.

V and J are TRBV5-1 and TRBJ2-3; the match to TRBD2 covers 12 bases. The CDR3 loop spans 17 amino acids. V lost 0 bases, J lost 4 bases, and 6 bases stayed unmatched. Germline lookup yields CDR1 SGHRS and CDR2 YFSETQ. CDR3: CASSLGLTSGSADTQYF. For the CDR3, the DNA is TGCGCCAGCAGCTTGGGCCTGACTAGCGGGAGTGCAGATACGCAGTATTTT. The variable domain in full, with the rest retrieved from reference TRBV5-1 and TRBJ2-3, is KAGVTQTPRYLIKTRGQQVTLSCSPISGHRSVSWYQQTPGQGLQFLFEYFSETQRNKGNFPGRFSGRQFSNSRSEMNVSTLELGDSALYLCASSLGLTSGSADTQYFGPGTRLTVL.

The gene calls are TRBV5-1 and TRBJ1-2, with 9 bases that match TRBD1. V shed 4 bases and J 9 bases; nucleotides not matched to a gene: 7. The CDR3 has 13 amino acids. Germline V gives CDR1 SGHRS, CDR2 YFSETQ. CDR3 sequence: CASSPGQGISYTF. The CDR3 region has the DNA TGCGCCAGCAGCCCGGGACAGGGTATTAGCTACACCTTC. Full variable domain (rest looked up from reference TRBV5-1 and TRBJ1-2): KAGVTQTPRYLIKTRGQQVTLSCSPISGHRSVSWYQQTPGQGLQFLFEYFSETQRNKGNFPGRFSGRQFSNSRSEMNVSTLELGDSALYLCASSPGQGISYTFGSGTRLTVV.

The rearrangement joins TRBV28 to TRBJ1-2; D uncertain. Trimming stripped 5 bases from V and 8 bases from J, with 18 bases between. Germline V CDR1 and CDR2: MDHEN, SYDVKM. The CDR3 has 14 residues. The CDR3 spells CASSPFVDSSGYTF. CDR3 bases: TGTGCCAGCAGTCCCTTCGTGGACTCATCAGGCTACACCTTC.

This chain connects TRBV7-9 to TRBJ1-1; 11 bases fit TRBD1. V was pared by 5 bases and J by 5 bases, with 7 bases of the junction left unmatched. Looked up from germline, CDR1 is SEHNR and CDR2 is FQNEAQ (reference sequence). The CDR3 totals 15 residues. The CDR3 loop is CASSTGQGAGTEAFF. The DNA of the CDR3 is TGTGCCAGCAGCACCGGACAGGGGGCAGGAACTGAAGCTTTCTTT.

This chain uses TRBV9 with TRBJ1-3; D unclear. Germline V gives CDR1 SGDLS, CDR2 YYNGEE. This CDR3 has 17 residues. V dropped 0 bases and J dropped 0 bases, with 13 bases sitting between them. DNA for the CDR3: TGTGCCAGCAGCGTAGCCGAATTCGCGAGCTCTGGAAACACCATATATTTT. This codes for CASSVAEFASSGNTIYF.

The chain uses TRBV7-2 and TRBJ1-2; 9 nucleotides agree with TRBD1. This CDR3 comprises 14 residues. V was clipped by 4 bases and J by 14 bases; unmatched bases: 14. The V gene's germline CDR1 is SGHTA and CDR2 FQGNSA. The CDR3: CASSWSLDRGVETF. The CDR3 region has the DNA TGTGCCAGCAGCTGGAGCCTGGACAGGGGAGTAGAAACCTTC.

Written as DNA, the CDR3 is TGTGCCAGCAGTTCAACCCCTAGCGGGAGTCGAGAGACCCAGTACTTC. Translation gives CASSSTPSGSRETQYF. This chain uses TRBV6-5 with TRBJ2-5; 10 nucleotides line up with TRBD2. CDR1 is MNHEY and CDR2 is SVGAGI in the germline V gene. With 4 bases clipped from V and 4 bases from J, the junction kept 9 bases outside the gene matches. The CDR3 extends over 16 amino acids.

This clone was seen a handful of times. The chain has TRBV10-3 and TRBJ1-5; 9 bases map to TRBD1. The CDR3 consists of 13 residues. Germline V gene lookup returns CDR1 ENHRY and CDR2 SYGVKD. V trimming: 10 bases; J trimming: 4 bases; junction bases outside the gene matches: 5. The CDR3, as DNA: TGTGCCAGCACAGGGGGCGGGAATCAGCCCCAGCATTTT. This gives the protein CASTGGGNQPQHF.

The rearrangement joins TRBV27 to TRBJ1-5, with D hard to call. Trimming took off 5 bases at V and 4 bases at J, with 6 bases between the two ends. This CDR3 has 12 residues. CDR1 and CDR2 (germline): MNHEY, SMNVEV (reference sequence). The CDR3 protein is CASSKQNQPQHF. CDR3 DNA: TGTGCCAGCAGTAAACAGAATCAGCCCCAGCATTTT.

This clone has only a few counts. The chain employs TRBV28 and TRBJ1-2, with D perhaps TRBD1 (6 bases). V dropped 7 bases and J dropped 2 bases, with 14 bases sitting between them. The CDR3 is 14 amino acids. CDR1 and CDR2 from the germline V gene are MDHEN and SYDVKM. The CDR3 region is CASISRGLNYGYTF. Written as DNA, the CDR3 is TGTGCCAGCATCTCCAGGGGTCTAAACTATGGCTACACCTTC.

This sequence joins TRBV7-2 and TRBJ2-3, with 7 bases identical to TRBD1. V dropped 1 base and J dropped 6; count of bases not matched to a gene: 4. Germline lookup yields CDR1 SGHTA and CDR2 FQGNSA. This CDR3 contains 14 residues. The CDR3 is CASSLDRGWDTQYF. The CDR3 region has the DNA TGTGCCAGCAGCTTAGACAGGGGTTGGGATACGCAGTATTTT.

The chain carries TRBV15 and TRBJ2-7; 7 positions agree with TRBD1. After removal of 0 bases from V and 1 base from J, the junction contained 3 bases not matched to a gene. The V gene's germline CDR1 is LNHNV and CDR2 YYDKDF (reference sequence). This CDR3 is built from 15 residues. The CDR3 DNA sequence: TGTGCCACCAGCAGAGATCGCAGGGGGTCCTACGAGCAGTACTTC. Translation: CATSRDRRGSYEQYF.

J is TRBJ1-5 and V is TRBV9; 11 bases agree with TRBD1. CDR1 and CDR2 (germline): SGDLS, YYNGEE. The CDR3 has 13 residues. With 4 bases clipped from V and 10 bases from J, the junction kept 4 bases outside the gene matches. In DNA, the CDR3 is TGTGCCAGCAGCCCTCGGACAGGGGGCCCCCAGCATTTT. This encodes CASSPRTGGPQHF.

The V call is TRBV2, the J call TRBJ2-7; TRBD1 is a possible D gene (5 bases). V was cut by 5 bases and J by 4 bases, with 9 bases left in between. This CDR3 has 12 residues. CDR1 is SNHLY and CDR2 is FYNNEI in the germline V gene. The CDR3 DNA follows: TGTGCCAGCAGTCGACAGATTTACGAGCAGTACTTC. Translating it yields CASSRQIYEQYF.

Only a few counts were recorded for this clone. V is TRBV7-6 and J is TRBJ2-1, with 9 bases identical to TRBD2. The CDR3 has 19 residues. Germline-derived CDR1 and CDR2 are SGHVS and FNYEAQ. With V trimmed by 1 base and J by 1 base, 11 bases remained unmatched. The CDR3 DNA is TGTGCCAGCAGCTTAGTAGCGTCGTGGCGGGAGGGGTCCTACAATGAGCAGTTCTTC. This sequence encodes CASSLVASWREGSYNEQFF.

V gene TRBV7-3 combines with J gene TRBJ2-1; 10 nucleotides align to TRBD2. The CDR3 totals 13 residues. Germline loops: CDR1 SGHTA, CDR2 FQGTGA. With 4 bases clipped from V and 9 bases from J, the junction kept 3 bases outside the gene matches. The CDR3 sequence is CASSSWTSGEQFF. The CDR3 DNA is TGTGCCAGCAGCTCGTGGACTAGCGGTGAGCAGTTCTTC. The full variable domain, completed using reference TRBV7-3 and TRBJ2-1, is GAGVSQTPSNKVTEKGKYVELRCDPISGHTALYWYRQSLGQGPEFLIYFQGTGAADDSGLPNDRFFAVRPEGSVSTLKIQRTERGDSAVYLCASSSWTSGEQFFGPGTRLTVL.

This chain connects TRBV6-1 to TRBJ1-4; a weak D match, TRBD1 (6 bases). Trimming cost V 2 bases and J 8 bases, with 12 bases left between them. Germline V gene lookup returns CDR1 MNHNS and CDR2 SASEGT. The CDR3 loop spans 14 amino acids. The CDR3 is CASSEHRVAEKLFF. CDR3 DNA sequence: TGTGCCAGCAGTGAACACAGGGTTGCGGAAAAACTGTTTTTT.

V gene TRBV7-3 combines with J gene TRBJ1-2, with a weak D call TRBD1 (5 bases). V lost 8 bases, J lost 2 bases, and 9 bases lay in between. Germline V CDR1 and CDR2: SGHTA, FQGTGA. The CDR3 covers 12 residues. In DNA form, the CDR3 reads TGTGCCAGCTCGGGGGACAACTATGGCTACACCTTC. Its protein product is CASSGDNYGYTF.

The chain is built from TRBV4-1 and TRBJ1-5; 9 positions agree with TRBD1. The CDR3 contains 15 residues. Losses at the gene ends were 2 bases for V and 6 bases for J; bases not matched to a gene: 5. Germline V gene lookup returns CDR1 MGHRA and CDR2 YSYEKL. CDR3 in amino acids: CASSQIPTGGQPQHF. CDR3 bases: TGCGCCAGCAGCCAAATCCCGACAGGGGGTCAGCCCCAGCATTTT.

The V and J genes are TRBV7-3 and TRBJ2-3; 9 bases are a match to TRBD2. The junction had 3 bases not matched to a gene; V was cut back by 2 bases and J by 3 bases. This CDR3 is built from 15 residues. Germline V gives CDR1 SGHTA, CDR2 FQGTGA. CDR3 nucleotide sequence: TGTGCCAGCAGCTTAGGCCTAGCGGGGACAGATACGCAGTATTTT. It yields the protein CASSLGLAGTDTQYF.

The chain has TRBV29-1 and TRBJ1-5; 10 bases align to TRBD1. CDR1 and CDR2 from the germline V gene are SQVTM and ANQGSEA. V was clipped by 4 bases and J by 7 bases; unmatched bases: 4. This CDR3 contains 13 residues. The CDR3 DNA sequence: TGCAGCGTTGGACAGGGGGCAGGACAGCCCCAGCATTTT. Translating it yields CSVGQGAGQPQHF.

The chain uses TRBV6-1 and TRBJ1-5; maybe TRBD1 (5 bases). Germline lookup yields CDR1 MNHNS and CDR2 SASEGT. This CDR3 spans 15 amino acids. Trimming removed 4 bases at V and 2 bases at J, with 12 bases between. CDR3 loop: CASSGAGRGNQPQHF. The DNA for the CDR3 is TGTGCCAGCAGTGGGGCCGGCAGGGGCAATCAGCCCCAGCATTTT.